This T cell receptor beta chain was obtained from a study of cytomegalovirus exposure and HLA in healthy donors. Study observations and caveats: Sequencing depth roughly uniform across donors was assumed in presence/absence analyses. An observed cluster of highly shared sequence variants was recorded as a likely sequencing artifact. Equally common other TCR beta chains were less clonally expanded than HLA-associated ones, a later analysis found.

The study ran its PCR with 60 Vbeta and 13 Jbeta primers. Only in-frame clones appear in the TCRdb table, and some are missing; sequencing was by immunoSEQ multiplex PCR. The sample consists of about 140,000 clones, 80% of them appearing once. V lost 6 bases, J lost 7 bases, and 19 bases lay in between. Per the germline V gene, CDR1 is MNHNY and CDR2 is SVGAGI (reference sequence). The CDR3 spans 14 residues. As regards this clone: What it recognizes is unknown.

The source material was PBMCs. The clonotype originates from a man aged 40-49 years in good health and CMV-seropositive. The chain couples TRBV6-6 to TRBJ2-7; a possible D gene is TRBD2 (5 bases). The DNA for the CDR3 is TGTGCCAGCAGCCCTGTAAGAGGGCAGAAAGAGCAGTACTTC. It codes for CASSPVRGQKEQYF.